The 31 T cell receptor beta chains reported below all come from one sample, sequenced in a study of T cells in Graves' hyperthyroidism and ophthalmopathy (dated by TCRdb to the late 2010s). The protocol used for the library was multiplex PCR. The sample was run on an Illumina HiSeq 2000. Amplification of TCR beta CDR3 regions was carried out from RNA transcripts. A first-round RT-PCR of the TCR CDR3 used the HTBI primer set with the Qiagen OneStep RT-PCR kit. The public reads were reprocessed in TCRdb via fastp at Q25 and MiXCR, keeping in-frame beta chains. Each record represents a unique CDR3 protein, reported with the most common genes and DNA among its rows. This sample holds about 580,000 distinct CDR3 sequences; under 60% were observed only once. The ten largest make up about 8% of the sample. Sequencing input: peripheral blood or thyroid tissue (not recorded which). Receptor source: a woman aged 18-29 years with Graves' hyperthyroidism.

This clonotype was counted at least ten times. The V call is TRBV5-1, the J call TRBJ2-7; 12 bases align to TRBD2. The CDR3 has 15 amino acids. J gave up 2 bases and V 4 bases, and 4 bases lay outside the gene matches. In germline, CDR1 is SGHRS, CDR2 YFSETQ. Here the CDR3 DNA reads TGCGCCAGCAGCACCGGGACTAGCGGGCCCTACGAGCAGTACTTC. Its translation is CASSTGTSGPYEQYF.

This rearrangement joins TRBV29-1 to TRBJ1-2, with 7 bases aligning to TRBD1. V lost 6 bases, J lost 7 bases, and 2 bases stayed unmatched. CDR1 SQVTM and CDR2 ANQGSEA come from the germline V gene. This CDR3 is built from 10 residues. The CDR3 loop reads CSVTGTGYTF. The CDR3 nucleotides are TGCAGCGTGACAGGGACTGGCTACACCTTC.

In its sample, this clonotype was seen a few times. The V gene is TRBV7-8, the J gene TRBJ2-6, with D perhaps matching TRBD1 (6 bases). The CDR3 runs 13 residues. V lost 5 bases to trimming and J lost 4 bases, with 6 bases between them. Germline V gene data show CDR1 as SGHVS and CDR2 as FQNEAQ. The CDR3 bases are TGTGCCAGCAGCGGACAGGGGGCCAACGTCCTGACTTTC. It yields the protein CASSGQGANVLTF.

The rearrangement links TRBV29-1 to TRBJ2-5; D perhaps matches TRBD1 (5 bases). The germline V and J ends were trimmed by 8 bases and 5 bases, with 12 bases remaining between them. This CDR3 region has 11 residues. Per germline, CDR1 SQVTM and CDR2 ANQGSEA. DNA of the CDR3: TGCAGCAGTTACTCAGGGGAGACCCAGTACTTC. Translation: CSSYSGETQYF.

This clonotype was counted ten times or more. The chain recombines TRBV6-4 with TRBJ2-2; the D is unclear. This CDR3 comprises 14 residues. The germline V gene has CDR1 MRHNA and CDR2 SNTAGT. Trimming stripped 4 bases from V and 1 base from J, with 7 bases between. Written as DNA, the CDR3 is TGTGCCAGCAGTGCGGCTCTGAACACCGGGGAGCTGTTTTTT. Translating gives CASSAALNTGELFF.

The chain is built from TRBV6-4 and TRBJ2-7; maybe TRBD2 (5 bases). The CDR3 extends over 15 amino acids. CDR1 and CDR2 from the germline V gene are MRHNA and SNTAGT. Trimming shortened V by 5 bases and J by 2 bases, and 16 bases separated the two germline ends. The CDR3 sequence is CASSQLEGLTYEQYF. As DNA, the CDR3 is TGTGCCAGCAGTCAACTCGAGGGTCTGACCTACGAGCAGTACTTC.

The chain links TRBV29-1 to TRBJ2-5; D may be TRBD2 (6 bases). Trimming removed 7 bases from V and 5 bases from J, with 14 bases in between. The CDR3 sequence is 12 residues long. Germline CDR1 and CDR2: SQVTM and ANQGSEA. The chain's CDR3 is CSAAPGVETQYF. CDR3 bases: TGCAGCGCCGCTCCGGGAGTTGAGACCCAGTACTTC.

This clonotype was seen many times. This chain uses TRBV5-8 with TRBJ2-7; perhaps TRBD2 as D (5 bases). The CDR3 is 14 amino acids. Germline CDR1 and CDR2: SGHTS and YDEGEE. V lost 0 bases to trimming and J lost 3 bases, with 10 bases between them. The CDR3 region is CASSLDAGHYEQYF. The CDR3 nucleotides read TGTGCCAGCAGCTTGGACGCGGGTCACTACGAGCAGTACTTC.

This clonotype came up once. The chain employs TRBV20-1 and TRBJ1-4; D is uncertain. Germline CDR1 and CDR2: DFQATT and SNEGSKA (reference sequence). The CDR3 extends over 13 amino acids. The CDR3 DNA is TGCAGCGCAAGCGGGATGGGGAATGAAAAACTGTTTTTT. It yields the protein CSASGMGNEKLFF.

This clonotype has just one count. The V gene is TRBV20-1, the J gene TRBJ2-7; 12 bases align to TRBD2. J gave up 0 bases and V 2 bases, and 5 bases lay outside the gene matches. CDR3 length: 16 residues. The germline gives CDR1 DFQATT, CDR2 SNEGSKA (reference sequence). In DNA, the CDR3 is TGCAGTGCTAGAACTAGCGGGAGGCCTAGCTCCTACGAGCAGTACTTC. Encoded protein: CSARTSGRPSSYEQYF.

This clonotype showed up many times. The J gene is TRBJ1-5, the V gene TRBV20-1; no definite D call. Trimming shortened V by 6 bases and J by 0 bases, and 15 bases separated the two germline ends. This CDR3 has 15 residues. CDR1 is DFQATT and CDR2 is SNEGSKA in the germline V gene (reference sequence). The CDR3 spells CSAPRVENSNQPQHF. Written as DNA, the CDR3 is TGCAGTGCCCCCCGGGTGGAAAATAGCAATCAGCCCCAGCATTTT.

This clonotype was detected only once. DNA for the CDR3: TGTGCCAGCAGTCACCCCGGGACAGGGGGTAGCGGCAATCAGCCCCAGCATTTT. Its translation is CASSHPGTGGSGNQPQHF. The chain couples TRBV2 to TRBJ1-5, with 11 bases fitting TRBD1. In germline, CDR1 is SNHLY, CDR2 FYNNEI. There are 18 residues in the CDR3. The ends lost 5 bases at V and 2 bases at J; junction bases unmatched: 11.

The chain combines TRBV15 with TRBJ2-7, with TRBD1 matching over 7 bases. J was trimmed by 3 bases and V by 1 base; bases with no gene match: 6. The CDR3 spans 15 residues. Germline values: CDR1 LNHNV, CDR2 YYDKDF (reference sequence). CDR3 DNA: TGTGCCACCAGCAGAGCGACAGGGCTGGGCTACGAGCAGTACTTC. Residues: CATSRATGLGYEQYF.

The V gene is TRBV29-1, the J gene TRBJ2-7, with TRBD1 identical over 10 bases. V gave up 3 bases and J gave up 6 bases; unmatched junction bases: 2. Germline-derived CDR1 and CDR2 are SQVTM and ANQGSEA. CDR3 length: 12 residues. CDR3 nucleotide sequence: TGCAGCGTTGAGGACAGGGGGTCCGAGCAGTACTTC. This gives the protein CSVEDRGSEQYF.

In the case of this clonotype: An end of the junction does not agree with germline; a read error may underlie this. This chain links TRBV7-6 with TRBJ2-7; TRBD1 might be the D (5 bases). This CDR3 has 13 residues. Per the germline V gene, CDR1 is SGHVS and CDR2 is FNYEAQ. The CDR3 coding sequence is TGTGCCAGCAGCAGGGGCCGCGCCTACGGGCAGTACTTC. Protein: CASSRGRAYGQYF.

This clonotype came up many times. This CDR3 is CASSKQGASETQYF. CDR3 DNA: TGTGCCAGCAGCAAACAGGGGGCGAGCGAGACCCAGTACTTC. This sequence joins TRBV25-1 and TRBJ2-5; 9 bases map to TRBD1. The CDR3 covers 14 residues. Germline V gene lookup returns CDR1 MGHDK and CDR2 SYGVNS. The J segment lost 5 bases and the V segment lost 6 bases, leaving 7 bases of the junction unmatched.

J is TRBJ2-7 and V is TRBV7-9; maybe TRBD1 (5 bases). Between the trimmed V and J ends, which lost 1 base and 9 bases, there was a span of 13 bases. CDR1 is SEHNR and CDR2 is FQNEAQ in the germline V gene (reference sequence). The CDR3 sequence is 13 residues long. As DNA, the CDR3 is TGTGCCAGCAGCTTAGGCGCCCTAGGGGCGCAGTACTTC. Amino acid sequence: CASSLGALGAQYF.

This chain links TRBV2 with TRBJ2-7; D possibly corresponds to TRBD2 (6 bases). The CDR3 is 14 amino acids. Germline V gene sequence: CDR1 SNHLY, CDR2 FYNNEI. With 2 bases removed from V and 5 bases from J, the gap between germline ends came to 13 bases. The CDR3 DNA is TGTGCCAGCAGTGAAATAGGGGAGGCGGACGAGCAGTACTTC. Residues: CASSEIGEADEQYF.

The chain is built from TRBV24-1 and TRBJ2-7; possibly TRBD1 for D (6 bases). V was clipped by 5 bases and J by 1 base, with 8 bases between them. In germline, CDR1 is KGHDR, CDR2 SFDVKD. This CDR3 has 13 amino acids. The CDR3 spells CATSAGDSYEQYF. The CDR3 DNA reads as TGTGCCACCAGTGCAGGGGATTCCTACGAGCAGTACTTC.

Note on this clonotype: A single base separates this from a much larger clone, so it may be a read error. The chain is built from TRBV9 and TRBJ1-3, with D perhaps TRBD1 (5 bases). CDR1 is SGDLS, CDR2 YYNGEE, per germline. The CDR3 loop spans 16 amino acids. CDR3 residues: CASSTEFGTSGNTTYF. CDR3 nucleotide sequence: TGTGCCAGCAGCACCGAATTCGGGACCTCTGGAAACACCACATATTTT.

This clonotype was seen only a few times. This rearrangement joins TRBV18 to TRBJ1-5; D gene ambiguous. The CDR3 is 13 residues long. Germline CDR1 reads KGHSH; CDR2 reads LQKENI. The V end lost 2 bases, the J end lost 7 bases, and 9 bases lay between the germline ends. CDR3 coding DNA: TGTGCCAGCTCACCAGGGGTAGTCCAGCCCCAGCATTTT. Its protein is CASSPGVVQPQHF.

This clonotype was observed at least ten times. This chain uses TRBV9 with TRBJ1-4, with D possibly TRBD1 on 5 matching bases. The CDR3 runs 15 residues. Germline V CDR1 and CDR2: SGDLS, YYNGEE. The V and J ends lost 0 bases and 1 base respectively, with 7 bases between them. CDR3 amino acids: CASSVADRTNEKLFF. CDR3 sequence (DNA): TGTGCCAGCAGCGTAGCCGACAGAACTAATGAAAAACTGTTTTTT.

This clonotype was detected ten times or more. This rearrangement joins TRBV7-9 to TRBJ2-7, with TRBD2 matching over 10 bases. With 1 base clipped from V and 4 bases from J, the junction kept 7 bases outside the gene matches. Germline assignment: CDR1 SEHNR and CDR2 FQNEAQ (reference sequence). The CDR3 loop spans 16 amino acids. This CDR3 is CASSLGSSGRRYEQYF. Written as DNA, the CDR3 is TGTGCCAGCAGCTTAGGCTCTAGCGGGAGACGATACGAGCAGTACTTC.

Worth noting for this clonotype: A read error may explain this, as a much larger clone is one base away. The genes are TRBV7-9 and TRBJ1-1; D is ambiguous. With 5 bases removed from V and 4 bases from J, the gap between germline ends came to 17 bases. CDR3 length: 15 residues. Germline CDR1 reads SEHNR; CDR2 reads FQNEAQ (reference sequence). The CDR3 DNA follows: TGTGCCAGCAGCCTGGGTGGTCCGTTGAGCACTGAAGCTTTCTTT. Translation gives CASSLGGPLSTEAFF.

This CDR3 is CAWSGTGGKLFF. CDR3 DNA: TGTGCCTGGAGCGGGACGGGTGGAAAACTGTTTTTT. The chain links TRBV7-3 to TRBJ1-4; D possibly corresponds to TRBD1 (5 bases). The length of the CDR3 is 12 residues. Germline CDR1 reads SGHTA; CDR2 reads FQGTGA. V lost 11 bases, J lost 10 bases, and 17 bases lay in between.

The V gene is TRBV7-6, the J gene TRBJ2-7; 7 nucleotides agree with TRBD2. Germline trimming cut 2 bases from V and 5 bases from J; bases unmatched to any gene: 3. Germline CDR1 reads SGHVS; CDR2 reads FNYEAQ. This CDR3 comprises 13 residues. CDR3 in DNA: TGTGCCAGCAGCTTAATGGCGGGGGACGAGCAGTACTTC. Residues: CASSLMAGDEQYF.

This clonotype was seen a few times. The CDR3 DNA follows: TGTGCCAGCAGCCGCGGGAGCTACGGAGGGGACACCGGGGAGCTGTTTTTT. This codes for CASSRGSYGGDTGELFF. The V call is TRBV6-2 or TRBV6-3, the J call TRBJ2-2; TRBD2 aligns across 7 bases. V was clipped by 6 bases and J by 3 bases; unmatched bases: 13. CDR1 is MNHEY, CDR2 SVGEGT, per germline. The CDR3 has 17 residues.

The genes are TRBV12-5 and TRBJ2-7; D call uncertain. The germline V and J ends were trimmed by 1 base and 9 bases, with 16 bases remaining between them. CDR3 size: 14 residues. Germline V CDR1 and CDR2: LGHNT, FRNRAP. The CDR3: CASGLDPLRPPQYF. The CDR3 coding sequence is TGTGCTAGTGGTTTGGACCCCCTACGACCGCCGCAGTACTTC.

This clonotype was recorded many times. The genes are TRBV9 and TRBJ2-2; 9 nucleotides line up with TRBD2. The CDR3 is 17 amino acids. V dropped 4 bases and J dropped 5; count of bases not matched to a gene: 12. Germline assignment: CDR1 SGDLS and CDR2 YYNGEE. This CDR3 is CASSLLAGYRKTGELFF. CDR3 DNA sequence: TGTGCCAGCAGCCTACTAGCGGGTTATAGAAAGACCGGGGAGCTGTTTTTT.

The CDR3 DNA is TGTGCCAGCAGCCAAGGGACAGGGGGGCGGGAGAGCACCTACGAGCAGTACTTC. Its protein product is CASSQGTGGRESTYEQYF. This chain connects TRBV5-4 to TRBJ2-7, with 11 bases that match TRBD1. CDR3 length: 18 amino acids. The V segment lost 4 bases and the J segment 2 bases; nucleotides outside the gene matches: 14. Germline V gives CDR1 SGHNT, CDR2 YYREEE (reference sequence).

The V and J genes are TRBV19 and TRBJ2-7; TRBD2 agrees at 7 bases. The ends lost 10 bases at V and 4 bases at J; junction bases unmatched: 13. This CDR3 has 14 residues. CDR1 LNHDA and CDR2 SQIVND come from the germline V gene (reference sequence). CDR3 residues: CATARALAMYEQYF. The CDR3 DNA follows: TGTGCCACCGCAAGGGCACTAGCGATGTACGAGCAGTACTTC.